This is a list of T cell receptor beta chains from one sample in a study of prognosis after radiotherapy for stage I lung cancer. From the multiplex PCR reads, TCRdb called clonotypes with MiXCR, one entry per CDR3 protein. The sample gives around 51,000 distinct CDR3 sequences, less than 35% of which show up once; 9.2% is in the top ten. This specimen was PBMCs, taken before or after stereotactic body radiation therapy (not recorded which). These receptors were obtained from a donor aged 50 or older with non-small cell lung cancer. CDR3s include the opening cysteine and the closing phenylalanine or tryptophan. Fields, in order: J gene, V gene, D gene, clone size, CDR3 DNA, CDR3 protein. D genes are given only for firm matches. Clone sizes are given selectively: once, few, many, or a class where the clone is expanded.

TRBJ2-2 TRBV7-3 TRBD2 many TGTGCCAGCAACTCGGGGGGAATAGCGGGAGGGATAACCGGGGAGCTGTTTTTT CASNSGGIAGGITGELFF
TRBJ2-3 TRBV12-3/TRBV12-4 . . TGTGCCAGCAGTTTTTTATCGTGCCGAGATACGCAGTATTTT CASSFLSCRDTQYF
TRBJ2-3 TRBV9 . many TGTGCCAGCAGCGTTGAGGGGAGCACAGATACGCAGTATTTT CASSVEGSTDTQYF
TRBJ1-3 TRBV7-9 . many TGTGCCAGCAGCTCACAGGGTCCAGCTGGAAACACCATATATTTT CASSSQGPAGNTIYF
TRBJ2-7 TRBV30 TRBD1 . TGTGCCTGGGGTCCGGACAGGGGCCAAGATACCCAGTACTTC CAWGPDRGQDTQYF
TRBJ2-5 TRBV7-3 TRBD2 few TGTGCCAGCAGCTGGAACGGACTAGCGAGGGAGACCCAGTACTTC CASSWNGLARETQYF
TRBJ2-7 TRBV27 . many TGTGCCAGCAGGGGGGAGTTTAGAGGGGGCGAGCAGTACTTC CASRGEFRGGEQYF
TRBJ1-2 TRBV28 TRBD1 many TGTGCCAGCAGTCCCTGGGGGCAGGGGGATGGCTACACCTTC CASSPWGQGDGYTF
TRBJ2-6 TRBV19 TRBD1 . TGTGCCAGTAGTACAAATAGGGCGACAGGGGGCTTAGTTGGGGCCAACGTCATGACTTTC CASSTNRATGGLVGANVMTF
TRBJ1-2 TRBV12-3/TRBV12-4 . many TGTGCCAGCAGTTTCAGTTCCAGGTCTGGCTACACCTTC CASSFSSRSGYTF
TRBJ2-1 TRBV4-2 . many TGTGCCAGCAGCCCGCGCGCCGACACTCCAGATAGCTCCTACAATGAGCAGTTCTTC CASSPRADTPDSSYNEQFF
TRBJ2-3 TRBV18 TRBD2 many TGTGCCAGCTCACCGCTAGCGGGATTTACAGATACGCAGTATTTT CASSPLAGFTDTQYF
TRBJ2-2 TRBV7-3 TRBD1 many TGTGCCAGCAGCCTACTCGGGACAGGGGGCTCCGGGGAGCTGTTTTTT CASSLLGTGGSGELFF
TRBJ2-7 TRBV6-1 . . TGTGCCAGCCCACGGTCGAGGGTGCGGTACGAGCAGTACTTC CASPRSRVRYEQYF
TRBJ2-3 TRBV7-9 TRBD1 many TGTGCCAGCAGCTCCCCGGCTCGGACAGGGCCCCAAATCACAGATACGCAGTATTTT CASSSPARTGPQITDTQYF
TRBJ1-4 TRBV9 TRBD1 many TGTGCCAGCAGCCCACAGGGGACTAATGAAAAACTGTTTTTT CASSPQGTNEKLFF
TRBJ2-3 TRBV7-2 . many TGTGCCAGCAGCCCCGGCGCCCCCACAGATACGCAGTATTTT CASSPGAPTDTQYF
TRBJ2-7 TRBV7-8 . many TGTGCCAGCAGCTTGGGACGATTGAGCTCCTACGAGCAGTACTTC CASSLGRLSSYEQYF
TRBJ2-3 TRBV7-2 TRBD2 many TGTGCCAGCGGCGGGAGGGGAGATACGCAGTATTTT CASGGRGDTQYF
TRBJ2-1 TRBV14 . . TGTGCCAGCAGCCTACGGCAGGGGACGATCGATGAGCAGTTCTTC CASSLRQGTIDEQFF
TRBJ1-5 TRBV19 . many TGTGCCAGTAGTCCTCGAGTTCAGCCCCAGCATTTT CASSPRVQPQHF
TRBJ2-3 TRBV18 TRBD1 many TGTGCCAGCTCTTCCGGGACAGGGACAGATACGCAGTATTTT CASSSGTGTDTQYF
TRBJ2-7 TRBV20-1 TRBD2 . TGCAGTGCTGGACACATTGGGAGGGCCTACGAGCAGTACTTC CSAGHIGRAYEQYF
TRBJ2-2 TRBV7-2 . once TGTGCCAGCAGCCAAGACGGGACTCCCGGGTCCCCCGGGGAGCTGTTTTTT CASSQDGTPGSPGELFF
TRBJ2-7 TRBV7-9 TRBD2 . TGTGCCAGCAGCTCTGGCGGGAGCCAATACGAGCAATACTTC CASSSGGSQYEQYF
TRBJ2-1 TRBV15 . many TGTGCCACCAGCAGAGGATACAGGGAGAGGGCCAATGAGCAGTTCTTC CATSRGYRERANEQFF
TRBJ2-3 TRBV12-3/TRBV12-4 . many TGTGCCAGCCGGACGTTCGGCACAGATACGCAGTATTTT CASRTFGTDTQYF
TRBJ2-7 TRBV6-2/TRBV6-3 . many TGTGCCAGCAGTTACCGACTCCTCGGGGTGTCAAGCTCCTACGAGCAGTACTTC CASSYRLLGVSSSYEQYF